This TCR beta chain appears in the sequencing data of a study of cytomegalovirus exposure and HLA in healthy donors. Sequencing was performed with immunoSEQ multiplex PCR; in TCRdb, only in-frame clones are kept and a portion is missing. The sample shows 150,000 to 200,000 clones, approximately 81% of them seen only once. Whole-study findings and limits: Cytomegalovirus association was assigned to about 150 TCR beta chains.

Details on this clone: Its antigen is not known.

In germline, CDR1 is SNHLY, CDR2 FYNNEI. V was pared by 4 bases and J by 7 bases, with 4 bases of the junction left unmatched. The CDR3 extends over 13 amino acids. The genes are TRBV2 and TRBJ1-5; TRBD1 aligns across 7 bases. What was sequenced was PBMCs. This TCR was recovered from a man younger than 30 in good health and CMV-seropositive. As DNA, the CDR3 is TGTGCCAGCAGTGGGACAGGCAGCCAGCCCCAGCATTTT. Translated, it gives CASSGTGSQPQHF.